One sample yielded the 25 T cell receptor beta chains listed below, sequenced in a study of breast tumors, draining lymph nodes, adjacent tissues. TCRdb re-analysed the multiplex PCR reads in MiXCR, keeping a single row per CDR3 protein. This repertoire shows 150,000 to 200,000 distinct CDR3 sequences, around a third found once; its top ten account for 4.3%. Breast cancer patients provided tissue from their axillary draining lymph nodes. Material for sequencing was axillary lymph node tissue. These receptors all stem from a female donor with breast cancer. Some clones in this sample may be carry-over from other donors' samples.

For this clonotype: Since a much larger clone is just one base distant, this may be a read error. The CDR3 DNA is TGTGCCAGCAGTTTTCGACAGGGGGCAGGCTACGAGCAGTACGTC. Translating gives CASSFRQGAGYEQYV. The chain couples TRBV27 to TRBJ2-7, with TRBD1 matching over 10 bases. Germline CDR1 MNHEY, CDR2 SMNVEV (reference sequence). CDR3 length equals 15 residues. Trimming took 3 bases from V and 3 from J; bases not matched to a gene: 5.

This clonotype turned up a few times. One base away lies a much larger clone, so this may be a sequencing read error. Because it lacks the conserved phenylalanine or tryptophan at the end, this CDR3 is likely a read error. The V gene is TRBV6-1, the J gene TRBJ1-2; D is ambiguous. Looked up from germline, CDR1 is MNHNS and CDR2 is SASEGT. The CDR3 consists of 13 residues. Trimming pared 5 bases from V and 0 bases from J, leaving 7 bases between. This chain's CDR3 is CASSQKSNYGYTS. CDR3 DNA: TGTGCCAGCAGTCAAAAATCTAACTATGGCTACACCTCC.

This chain connects TRBV18 to TRBJ2-3; possible D gene TRBD1, 6 bases. Looked up from germline, CDR1 is KGHSH and CDR2 is LQKENI. CDR3 length: 16 residues. V was pared by 1 base and J by 0 bases, with 11 bases between. CDR3 bases: TGTGCCAGCTCACCACGGGCAGGGGTGAGCACAGATACGCAGTATTTT. Translation gives CASSPRAGVSTDTQYF.

This chain connects TRBV7-2 to TRBJ1-4; D uncertain. V gave up 4 bases and J gave up 7 bases, with 31 bases separating them. Germline V gives CDR1 SGHTA, CDR2 FQGNSA. The CDR3 consists of 20 residues. This CDR3 is CASSSQGLAGGTGEGEKLFF. CDR3 DNA sequence: TGTGCCAGCAGCTCTCAAGGACTAGCGGGAGGTACCGGGGAGGGTGAAAAACTGTTTTTT.

This clonotype was seen at least ten times. This chain uses TRBV7-2 with TRBJ2-7, with 10 bases aligning to TRBD1. Germline CDR1 SGHTA, CDR2 FQGNSA. The CDR3 extends over 13 amino acids. The J segment lost 7 bases and the V segment lost 5 bases, leaving 5 bases of the junction unmatched. The DNA for the CDR3 is TGTGCCAGCAGCCCTGACAGGGGGCGGGAGCAGTACTTC. Its translation: CASSPDRGREQYF.

This clonotype appeared once. The gene calls are TRBV13 and TRBJ2-3; 8 bases match TRBD2. There are 17 residues in the CDR3. The germline V gene has CDR1 PRHDT and CDR2 FYEKMQ (reference sequence). Losses at the gene ends were 2 bases for V and 4 bases for J; bases not matched to a gene: 11. CDR3 loop: CASSLRVAGCRPDTQYF. The CDR3 coding sequence is TGTGCCAGCAGCTTAAGGGTAGCGGGGTGCCGGCCAGATACGCAGTATTTT.

A remark on this clonotype: A junction boundary mismatches the germline segment, possibly from a read error. This chain uses TRBV24-1 with TRBJ2-7; D unresolved. Per the germline V gene, CDR1 is KGHDR and CDR2 is SFDVKD. This CDR3 region has 15 residues. This CDR3 reads CATSGPARGSYGQYF. The CDR3 nucleotides are TGTGCCACCAGTGGTCCGGCCAGAGGCTCCTACGGGCAGTACTTC.

This clonotype has at least ten counts. The V call is TRBV5-1, the J call TRBJ2-7, with D uncertain. The CDR3 extends over 15 amino acids. V lost 0 bases, J lost 1 base, and 11 bases lay in between. Germline V gene sequence: CDR1 SGHRS, CDR2 YFSETQ. This CDR3 reads CASSLDGRVSYEQYF. The CDR3 nucleotides are TGCGCCAGCAGCTTGGATGGTCGCGTTTCCTACGAGCAGTACTTC.

This clonotype has ten or more counts. This chain connects TRBV25-1 to TRBJ2-5; 8 bases map to TRBD2. Germline V CDR1 and CDR2: MGHDK, SYGVNS. The CDR3 has 16 residues. V gave up 4 bases and J gave up 2 bases; unmatched junction bases: 9. The CDR3 loop is CASSGEGGGPQETQYF. The CDR3 bases are TGTGCCAGCAGTGGAGAGGGCGGGGGGCCTCAAGAGACCCAGTACTTC.

This clonotype appeared many times. The chain uses TRBV11-3 and TRBJ2-2, with 8 bases fitting TRBD2. After removal of 0 bases from V and 8 bases from J, the junction contained 5 bases not matched to a gene. The CDR3 has 15 amino acids. CDR1 SGHNT and CDR2 YENEEA come from the germline V gene. CDR3 in amino acids: CASSLDGRAFGELFF. Here the CDR3 DNA reads TGTGCCAGCAGCTTAGACGGGAGGGCGTTTGGGGAGCTGTTTTTT.

This clonotype was seen repeatedly, ten times or more. The J gene is TRBJ1-2, the V gene TRBV10-2; 7 bases match TRBD1. V was pared by 0 bases and J by 7 bases, with 17 bases of the junction left unmatched. From germline, CDR1 is WSHSY and CDR2 SAAADI. The CDR3 has 18 amino acids. The CDR3 DNA reads TGCGCCAGCAGTGAGTCAATAACAGGGGACAAATTGACAGGTGGCTACACCTTC. It codes for CASSESITGDKLTGGYTF.

This clonotype came up a few times. The conserved final phenylalanine or tryptophan is absent from the CDR3, which likely points to a read error. It is unclear where the CDR3 begins or ends on the DNA, so no DNA is shown, and the CDR3 is as TCRdb lists it. This chain links TRBV2 with TRBJ1-2. With termini counted, the CDR3 has 8 amino acids. Germline values: CDR1 SNHLY, CDR2 FYNNEI. CDR3 sequence reads: CASSEGHL.

This clonotype was detected many times. CDR3 region: CASSPGGDNSPLHF. CDR3 sequence (DNA): TGTGCCAGCAGTCCGGGCGGGGATAATTCACCCCTCCACTTT. The chain uses TRBV28 and TRBJ1-6; no definite D call. The CDR3 sequence is 14 residues long. V shed 5 bases and J shed 5 bases, with 10 bases lying between them. Looked up from germline, CDR1 is MDHEN and CDR2 is SYDVKM.

This clonotype was seen at least ten times. This rearrangement joins TRBV12-3 or TRBV12-4 to TRBJ1-6, with D possibly being TRBD1 (6 bases). The CDR3 totals 15 residues. With 5 bases removed from V and 7 bases from J, the gap between germline ends came to 15 bases. Here the CDR3 reads CASSPEGGKNSPLHF. CDR3 sequence (DNA): TGTGCCAGCAGTCCCGAGGGGGGGAAGAATTCACCCCTCCACTTT.

This clonotype has more than one count but fewer than ten. The V gene is TRBV6-2 or TRBV6-3, the J gene TRBJ2-1; 7 positions match TRBD2. The J segment lost 10 bases and the V segment lost 6 bases, leaving 12 bases of the junction unmatched. Germline CDR1 and CDR2: MNHEY and SVGEGT. The CDR3 loop spans 14 amino acids. The CDR3 is CASSPPVTSPEQFF. Here the CDR3 DNA reads TGTGCCAGCAGCCCCCCCGTGACTAGCCCGGAGCAGTTCTTC.

The sample holds many counts of this clonotype. The genes are TRBV4-2 and TRBJ2-5; 11 nucleotides line up with TRBD2. CDR1 is LGHNA, CDR2 YNFKEQ, per germline. This CDR3 comprises 16 residues. V shed 3 bases and J 3 bases; nucleotides not matched to a gene: 6. CDR3 bases: TGTGCCAGCAGCCAGGGGATTAGCGGGGGGGAAGAGACCCAGTACTTC. This gives the protein CASSQGISGGEETQYF.

On this clonotype: A single base separates this from a much larger clone, so it may be a read error. The V call is TRBV7-8, the J call TRBJ1-2; D remains ambiguous. This CDR3 spans 15 amino acids. The germline V gene has CDR1 SGHVS and CDR2 FQNEAQ. CDR3 coding DNA: TGTGCCAGCAGCCAGGAGGACCCTACGACCTATGGCTGCACCTTC. This sequence encodes CASSQEDPTTYGCTF.

This clonotype was observed at least ten times. The rearrangement links TRBV5-1 to TRBJ1-6, with a tentative D call TRBD1 (6 bases). The CDR3 is made up of 16 amino acids. Trimming left V 0 bases short and J 3 bases short, with 10 bases between. CDR1 is SGHRS and CDR2 is YFSETQ in the germline V gene. CDR3: CASSLAGARYNSPLHF. The CDR3 DNA sequence: TGCGCCAGCAGCTTGGCAGGGGCCCGCTATAATTCACCCCTCCACTTT. Full variable domain (outside the CDR3, taken from reference TRBV5-1 and TRBJ1-6): KAGVTQTPRYLIKTRGQQVTLSCSPISGHRSVSWYQQTPGQGLQFLFEYFSETQRNKGNFPGRFSGRQFSNSRSEMNVSTLELGDSALYLCASSLAGARYNSPLHFGNGTRLTVT.

This clonotype was seen at least ten times. This sequence joins TRBV2 and TRBJ2-5; D may be TRBD1 or TRBD2 (5 bases each). Germline assignment: CDR1 SNHLY and CDR2 FYNNEI. This CDR3 has 11 amino acids. Trimming took off 6 bases at V and 3 bases at J, with 5 bases between the two ends. The CDR3 region has the DNA TGTGCCAGCAGGGGGGAAGAGACCCAGTACTTC. This sequence encodes CASRGEETQYF.

This sequence joins TRBV11-2 and TRBJ1-5, with D possibly TRBD1 on 5 matching bases. V was clipped by 9 bases and J by 6 bases, with 15 bases between them. Germline lookup yields CDR1 SGHAT and CDR2 FQNNGV. This CDR3 has 13 amino acids. In nucleotides, the CDR3 is TGTGCCAGTGGCCGTGAGGGGACTCAGCCCCAGCATTTT. Residues: CASGREGTQPQHF.

This clonotype was counted many times. The rearrangement joins TRBV30 to TRBJ2-3; 7 bases fit TRBD1. In germline, CDR1 is GTSNPN, CDR2 SVGIG (reference sequence). The J segment lost 6 bases and the V segment lost 2 bases, leaving 2 bases of the junction unmatched. The CDR3 is made up of 12 amino acids. The CDR3 is CAWSLTGDTQYF. Written as DNA, the CDR3 is TGTGCCTGGAGTTTGACAGGGGATACGCAGTATTTT. Using reference TRBV30 and TRBJ2-3 for the parts outside the CDR3, the full variable domain is SQTIHQWPATLVQPVGSPLSLECTVEGTSNPNLYWYRQAAGRGLQLLFYSVGIGQISSEVPQNLSASRPQDRQFILSSKKLLLSDSGFYLCAWSLTGDTQYFGPGTRLTVL.

Remarks on this clonotype: Given the absence of the conserved phenylalanine or tryptophan at the CDR3 end, a read error is likely. The chain is built from TRBV7-6 and TRBJ2-7, with TRBD1 identical over 7 bases. J gave up 2 bases and V 1 base, and 2 bases lay outside the gene matches. CDR1 and CDR2 (germline): SGHVS, FNYEAQ. The CDR3 is made up of 14 amino acids. DNA of the CDR3: TGTGCCAGCAGCTTAGGGCAGGGGGCCTACGAGCAGTACCAC. This gives the protein CASSLGQGAYEQYH.

On this clonotype itself: This may arise from a read error, as a much more abundant clone is one base away. The CDR3 coding sequence is TGTGCCAGCAGTTTTTGGCAGGGGCCCTACAATGAGCAGTTCTTC. Its protein is CASSFWQGPYNEQFF. The chain has TRBV12-3 or TRBV12-4 and TRBJ2-1; tentatively, D is TRBD1 (6 bases). This CDR3 has 15 residues. Trimming took off 3 bases at V and 2 bases at J, with 11 bases between the two ends.

This clonotype came up a few times. A much bigger clone sits one base away, suggesting this may be a read error. The chain recombines TRBV5-4 with TRBJ2-1, with D tentatively TRBD2 (6 bases). Germline loops: CDR1 SGHNT, CDR2 YYREEE (reference sequence). V was clipped by 2 bases and J by 0 bases, with 9 bases between them. CDR3 size: 15 residues. CDR3 sequence (DNA): TGTGCCAGCAGCTTCGGGGGAGCCTCCTACAATGAGCAGTTCTTC. This encodes CASSFGGASYNEQFF.

The CDR3 coding sequence is TGTGCCAGCAGCTACGAAATAGGGACAAGGGATAGGGTAAGGTATTTT. It encodes CASSYEIGTRDRVRYF. V and J are TRBV5-5 and TRBJ2-3, with D tentatively TRBD1 (6 bases). Germline CDR1 is SGHKS and CDR2 is YYEKEE (reference sequence). Trimming shortened V by 3 bases and J by 14 bases, and 28 bases separated the two germline ends. The length of the CDR3 is 16 residues.